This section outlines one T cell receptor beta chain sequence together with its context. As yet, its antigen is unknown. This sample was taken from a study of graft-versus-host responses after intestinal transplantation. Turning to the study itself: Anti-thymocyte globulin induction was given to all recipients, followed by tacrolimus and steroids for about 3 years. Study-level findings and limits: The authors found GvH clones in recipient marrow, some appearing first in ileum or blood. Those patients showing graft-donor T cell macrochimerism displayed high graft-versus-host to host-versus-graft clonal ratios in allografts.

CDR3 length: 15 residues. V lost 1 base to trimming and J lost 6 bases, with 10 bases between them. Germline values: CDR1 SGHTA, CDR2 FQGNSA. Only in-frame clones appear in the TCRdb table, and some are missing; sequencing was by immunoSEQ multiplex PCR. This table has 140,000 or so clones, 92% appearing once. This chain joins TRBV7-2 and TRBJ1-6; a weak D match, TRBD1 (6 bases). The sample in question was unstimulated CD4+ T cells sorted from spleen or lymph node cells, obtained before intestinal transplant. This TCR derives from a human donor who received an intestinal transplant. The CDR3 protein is CASSLGRTANSPLHF. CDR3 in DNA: TGTGCCAGCAGCTTAGGGAGGACAGCTAATTCACCCCTCCACTTT.